The subject of this entry is one T cell receptor (beta chain). The data derive from a study of T cells in localized non-small cell lung cancer. The table came from immunoSEQ multiplex PCR; TCRdb's copy has only in-frame clones and leaves some out. Among more than 1,200 clones, 20% to 25% were seen once, and the ten largest hold around 15%. The CDR3 loop spans 18 amino acids. Per the germline V gene, CDR1 is GTSNPN and CDR2 is SVGIG (reference sequence). The sample here was normal lung tissue next to the tumor, taken before any cancer treatment. J is TRBJ1-2 and V is TRBV30; D is possibly TRBD1 (5 bases). This clonotype was sampled from a female donor of 60 years or more with stage I squamous cell lung carcinoma. The CDR3 here is CASHGTLGDLSNNYGYTF. As DNA, the CDR3 is TGTGCTTCTCATGGGACTCTAGGGGACCTCTCTAATAACTATGGCTACACCTTC.